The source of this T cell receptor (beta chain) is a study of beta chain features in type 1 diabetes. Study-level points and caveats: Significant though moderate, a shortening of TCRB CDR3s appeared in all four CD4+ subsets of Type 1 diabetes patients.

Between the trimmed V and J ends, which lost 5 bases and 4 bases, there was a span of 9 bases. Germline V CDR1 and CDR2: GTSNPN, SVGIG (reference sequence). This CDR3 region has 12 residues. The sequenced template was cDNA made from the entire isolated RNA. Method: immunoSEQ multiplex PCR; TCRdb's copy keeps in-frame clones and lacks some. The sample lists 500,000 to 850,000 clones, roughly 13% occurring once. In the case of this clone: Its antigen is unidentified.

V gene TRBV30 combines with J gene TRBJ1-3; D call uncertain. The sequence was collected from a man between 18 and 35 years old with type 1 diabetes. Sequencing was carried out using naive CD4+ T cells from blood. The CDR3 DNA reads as TGTGCCTGGGGACTGATAGGAAACACCATATATTTT. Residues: CAWGLIGNTIYF.